The source of this TCR beta chain is a study of cytomegalovirus exposure and HLA in healthy donors. In the PCR, 60 Vbeta and 13 Jbeta primers were used. Produced via immunoSEQ multiplex PCR; TCRdb's table is partial and in-frame only. The profile shows fewer than 150,000 clones, around 69% of them singletons. Per the germline V gene, CDR1 is SGHTA and CDR2 is FQGTGA. The CDR3 runs to 13 residues. Between the trimmed V and J ends, which lost 2 bases and 3 bases, there was a span of 7 bases. J is TRBJ2-5 and V is TRBV7-3, with D possibly matching TRBD1 (5 bases). The sequencing input was PBMCs. This clonotype was obtained from a woman in her 40s in good health and CMV-seropositive. The CDR3 DNA reads as TGTGCCAGCAGCTTAGTAGGGGAAGAGACCCAGTACTTC. This encodes CASSLVGEETQYF.